The 30 T cell receptor beta chains reported below all come from one sample, sequenced in a study of naive and memory T cell subsets. Four PCR rounds used nested alpha and beta constant region primers plus the SP2 primer. TCRdb reprocessed the 5' RACE reads with MiXCR, giving one entry per CDR3 protein. The top ten clones hold 15% to 20% of a sample with roughly 60,000 distinct CDR3 sequences, 7% to 8% of them seen once. An oligonucleotide containing a UMI was ligated to the 3' end of TCR cDNA. The source of these receptors is a female donor in good health.

This clonotype was seen more than once but under ten times. V gene TRBV20-1 combines with J gene TRBJ2-1, with D tentatively TRBD2 (6 bases). V gave up 0 bases and J gave up 5 bases, with 8 bases separating them. Germline V gene lookup returns CDR1 DFQATT and CDR2 SNEGSKA (reference sequence). This CDR3 region has 13 residues. CDR3 coding DNA: TGCAGTGCTAGAGATGCGGGAAACAATGAGCAGTTCTTC. It encodes CSARDAGNNEQFF.

In its sample, this clonotype was seen a few times. The genes are TRBV27 and TRBJ2-1; D is uncertain. Trimming stripped 7 bases from V and 7 bases from J, with 14 bases between. CDR1 and CDR2 (germline): MNHEY, SMNVEV (reference sequence). The CDR3 runs 13 residues. As DNA, the CDR3 is TGTGCCAGCACCCCATCTTTTGGGAATGAGCAGTTCTTC. Translated, it gives CASTPSFGNEQFF.

This clonotype has ten or more counts. The chain has TRBV12-5 and TRBJ1-2, with D possibly being TRBD1 (6 bases). Trimming removed 2 bases from V and 1 base from J, with 20 bases in between. This CDR3 region has 18 residues. Per germline, CDR1 LGHNT and CDR2 FRNRAP. DNA for the CDR3: TGTGCTAGTGGTTTGACAAGGGTAGGGGGGGCAAGTAACTATGGCTACACCTTC. Protein product: CASGLTRVGGASNYGYTF.

This clonotype was seen more than once but under ten times. The chain combines TRBV12-3 or TRBV12-4 with TRBJ2-1, with 12 bases matching TRBD2. V was pared by 8 bases and J by 8 bases, with 10 bases of the junction left unmatched. This CDR3 contains 15 residues. Here the CDR3 reads CASEGPGTSGHEQFF. The CDR3 coding sequence is TGTGCCAGCGAAGGCCCCGGGACTAGCGGGCATGAGCAGTTCTTC.

This clonotype has a count of ten or more. The rearrangement uses TRBV25-1 and TRBJ1-1; 7 bases agree with TRBD1. After removal of 4 bases from V and 7 bases from J, the junction contained 6 bases not matched to a gene. Germline V gives CDR1 MGHDK, CDR2 SYGVNS. The CDR3 totals 13 residues. The CDR3 is CASSGTGEGEAFF. CDR3 nucleotides: TGTGCCAGCAGTGGCACAGGGGAGGGTGAAGCTTTCTTT.

This clonotype was recorded at least ten times. The rearrangement joins TRBV5-5 to TRBJ2-3, with 7 positions matching TRBD1. V gave up 0 bases and J gave up 0 bases; unmatched junction bases: 7. This CDR3 comprises 17 residues. Germline values: CDR1 SGHKS, CDR2 YYEKEE (reference sequence). CDR3 coding DNA: TGTGCCAGCAGCTTGGACAGGGGAAATCCTAGCACAGATACGCAGTATTTT. This translates into CASSLDRGNPSTDTQYF.

This chain connects TRBV6-5 to TRBJ2-7; D is possibly TRBD1 or TRBD2 (5 bases each). The CDR3 covers 13 residues. The V gene lost 8 bases and the J gene lost 0 bases, with 11 bases spanning the gap. Germline values: CDR1 MNHEY, CDR2 SVGAGI. The CDR3 protein is CASRGRISYEQYF. The DNA of the CDR3 is TGTGCCAGCCGGGGACGGATCTCCTACGAGCAGTACTTC.

This chain connects TRBV6-5 to TRBJ2-7; D might be TRBD2 (6 bases). The germline V and J ends were trimmed by 2 bases and 3 bases, with 14 bases remaining between them. This CDR3 is built from 15 residues. Per the germline V gene, CDR1 is MNHEY and CDR2 is SVGAGI. CDR3 coding DNA: TGTGCCAGCAGTTACGGCAGGACTAACTTCTACGAGCAGTACTTC. The encoded protein is CASSYGRTNFYEQYF.

The J gene is TRBJ2-7, the V gene TRBV25-1; D may correspond to TRBD1 or TRBD2 (6 bases each). V was pared by 8 bases and J by 5 bases, with 13 bases between. The CDR3 has 12 amino acids. From germline, CDR1 is MGHDK and CDR2 SYGVNS. The DNA for the CDR3 is TGTGCCAGCGACCTCGGGGGCAACGAGCAGTACTTC. Protein product: CASDLGGNEQYF.

This clonotype was detected only a few times. V is TRBV5-6 and J is TRBJ2-1; possible D gene TRBD2, 5 bases. The germline V gene has CDR1 SGHDT and CDR2 YYEEEE. The CDR3 is 17 residues long. Trimming pared 6 bases from V and 0 bases from J, leaving 19 bases between. DNA of the CDR3: TGTGCCAGCAATGAGCTAGGGAGCCGGAGCTCCTACAATGAGCAGTTCTTC. This codes for CASNELGSRSSYNEQFF.

V gene TRBV9 combines with J gene TRBJ2-1; 7 bases are a match to TRBD2. The germline CDR1 and CDR2 sequences are SGDLS and YYNGEE. The CDR3 totals 16 residues. The junction had 13 bases not matched to a gene; V was cut back by 5 bases and J by 5 bases. For the CDR3, the DNA is TGTGCCAGCAGTGGAATAGGGGCGGGAGCCAACAATGAGCAGTTCTTC. Residues: CASSGIGAGANNEQFF.

The rearrangement uses TRBV28 and TRBJ1-6, with D uncertain. V was clipped by 5 bases and J by 5 bases, with 13 bases between them. The CDR3 consists of 15 residues. Germline-derived CDR1 and CDR2 are MDHEN and SYDVKM. The CDR3 loop reads CASSPSGLDNSPLHF. The CDR3 nucleotides are TGTGCCAGCAGTCCCTCGGGTTTAGATAATTCACCCCTCCACTTT.

This clonotype came up many times. The chain couples TRBV7-9 to TRBJ2-1; TRBD2 agrees at 11 bases. Per the germline V gene, CDR1 is SEHNR and CDR2 is FQNEAQ (reference sequence). J was trimmed by 6 bases and V by 3 bases; bases with no gene match: 7. This CDR3 contains 16 residues. CDR3 residues: CASSFGLAGGGNEQFF. The DNA of the CDR3 is TGTGCCAGCAGCTTCGGGTTAGCGGGAGGGGGCAATGAGCAGTTCTTC.

The genes are TRBV9 and TRBJ2-5; TRBD1 might be the D (5 bases). Germline assignment: CDR1 SGDLS and CDR2 YYNGEE. V was shortened by 0 bases and J by 2 bases, with 8 bases between the two germline ends. The CDR3 consists of 14 residues. The CDR3 spells CASSVGQIQETQYF. CDR3 in DNA: TGTGCCAGCAGCGTAGGACAGATACAAGAGACCCAGTACTTC.

This clonotype was observed at least ten times. Likely a read error: the CDR3 ends without its conserved phenylalanine or tryptophan. The CDR3 DNA is TGCAGTGCCGTCGGGACAGGGGATAGCAATCAGCCCCAGCATTCT. This encodes CSAVGTGDSNQPQHS. The chain employs TRBV20-1 and TRBJ1-5; 10 positions agree with TRBD1. Trimming removed 6 bases from V and 0 bases from J; junction bases left unmatched: 5. The CDR3 sequence is 15 residues long. Germline V gene lookup returns CDR1 DFQATT and CDR2 SNEGSKA (reference sequence).

This chain connects TRBV7-3 to TRBJ2-1, with 7 bases that match TRBD1. The CDR3 loop spans 15 amino acids. V lost 5 bases to trimming and J lost 4 bases; unmatched junction nucleotides: 8. Germline CDR1 reads SGHTA; CDR2 reads FQGTGA. CDR3 residues: CASSPRDSYYNEQFF. The CDR3 nucleotides read TGTGCCAGCAGCCCGAGGGACAGTTATTACAATGAGCAGTTCTTC.

The sample holds many counts of this clonotype. The chain recombines TRBV12-3 or TRBV12-4 with TRBJ1-4; a possible D gene is TRBD1 (5 bases). Trimming shortened V by 7 bases and J by 8 bases, and 8 bases separated the two germline ends. The CDR3 is 11 amino acids. CDR3 protein: CASTQGEKLFF. CDR3 DNA: TGTGCCAGCACCCAGGGCGAAAAACTGTTTTTT.

CDR3 protein: CASSQSGSTDTQYF. The DNA of the CDR3 is TGTGCCAGCAGCCAAAGCGGGAGCACAGATACGCAGTATTTT. V is TRBV3-1 and J is TRBJ2-3, with a weak D call TRBD2 (6 bases). This CDR3 is 14 amino acids long. Germline V gene data show CDR1 as LGHDT and CDR2 as YNNKEL (reference sequence). V was cut by 2 bases and J by 0 bases, with 6 bases left in between.

The V call is TRBV19, the J call TRBJ1-5; 7 bases map to TRBD1. Germline V lookup: CDR1 LNHDA, CDR2 SQIVND (reference sequence). The CDR3 sequence is 16 residues long. Trimming cost V 6 bases and J 6 bases; bases outside gene matches: 14. This CDR3 reads CASSIPRDRVFQPQHF. The CDR3 coding sequence is TGTGCCAGTAGCATCCCTCGTGACAGGGTTTTTCAGCCCCAGCATTTT.

This clonotype came up a few times. The chain links TRBV20-1 to TRBJ1-5; D remains unclear. The length of the CDR3 is 14 residues. Germline V lookup: CDR1 DFQATT, CDR2 SNEGSKA (reference sequence). The V end was cut by 0 bases, the J end by 7 bases, with 13 bases between. The CDR3 sequence is CSARDRTRGQPQHF. The CDR3 region has the DNA TGCAGTGCTAGAGACAGGACCCGAGGCCAGCCCCAGCATTTT.

This clonotype was recorded a few times. J is TRBJ2-2 and V is TRBV19; tentative D call: TRBD2 (6 bases). V was shortened by 1 base and J by 7 bases, with 7 bases between the two germline ends. Germline V gene sequence: CDR1 LNHDA, CDR2 SQIVND (reference sequence). The CDR3 extends over 13 amino acids. CDR3: CASSIGLVGELFF. The DNA of the CDR3 is TGTGCCAGTAGTATAGGACTAGTCGGGGAGCTGTTTTTT.

The V gene is TRBV29-1, the J gene TRBJ1-5; D gene ambiguous. The V gene's germline CDR1 is SQVTM and CDR2 ANQGSEA. The germline V and J ends were trimmed by 4 bases and 7 bases, with 11 bases remaining between them. This CDR3 has 12 residues. The CDR3 DNA reads as TGCAGCGTTGGAAGGGAAGGACAGCCCCAGCATTTT. It codes for CSVGREGQPQHF.

This rearrangement joins TRBV6-1 to TRBJ2-7; tentative D call: TRBD2 (6 bases). Germline V gene lookup returns CDR1 MNHNS and CDR2 SASEGT. The CDR3 is made up of 14 amino acids. Deletions cut 3 bases from V and 4 bases from J, with 13 bases between. CDR3 sequence reads: CASSDTGGTYEQYF. DNA of the CDR3: TGTGCCAGCAGTGACACCGGCGGGACTTACGAGCAGTACTTC.

This clonotype was detected many times. V is TRBV7-3 and J is TRBJ2-1; no definite D call. V was trimmed by 0 bases and J by 12 bases, leaving 18 bases between them. This CDR3 comprises 15 residues. Germline lookup yields CDR1 SGHTA and CDR2 FQGTGA. The DNA for the CDR3 is TGTGCCAGCAGCTTAACGGGGATCGCCCTTTCGGGGCAGTTCTTC. This gives the protein CASSLTGIALSGQFF. Drawing the rest from reference TRBV7-3 and TRBJ2-1, the complete variable domain is GAGVSQTPSNKVTEKGKYVELRCDPISGHTALYWYRQSLGQGPEFLIYFQGTGAADDSGLPNDRFFAVRPEGSVSTLKIQRTERGDSAVYLCASSLTGIALSGQFFGPGTRLTVL.

This clonotype is labeled medium-sized. The chain uses TRBV6-5 and TRBJ1-1, with D unclear. Germline assignment: CDR1 MNHEY and CDR2 SVGAGI. The V gene lost 0 bases and the J gene lost 1 base, with 6 bases spanning the gap. This CDR3 contains 14 residues. CDR3 region: CASSYSSANTEAFF. The CDR3 nucleotides are TGTGCCAGCAGTTACTCGTCGGCGAACACTGAAGCTTTCTTT.

This chain links TRBV7-9 with TRBJ1-4, with 8 bases identical to TRBD1. V lost 6 bases to trimming and J lost 5 bases; unmatched junction nucleotides: 8. The CDR3 is 15 amino acids. CDR1 and CDR2 (germline): SEHNR, FQNEAQ (reference sequence). In DNA form, the CDR3 reads TGTGCCAGCAGAATCGGGACAGGTGGAAATGAAAAACTGTTTTTT. Amino acid sequence: CASRIGTGGNEKLFF.

This clonotype appeared a few times. The chain has TRBV28 and TRBJ2-5; 16 nucleotides align to TRBD2. CDR1 is MDHEN, CDR2 SYDVKM, per germline. The CDR3 covers 18 residues. The J segment lost 3 bases and the V segment lost 5 bases, leaving 9 bases of the junction unmatched. The CDR3 region is CASSKGTSGRAAKETQYF. The CDR3 coding sequence is TGTGCCAGCAGTAAGGGGACTAGCGGGAGGGCCGCGAAAGAGACCCAGTACTTC.

This clonotype was counted many times. This chain joins TRBV6-5 and TRBJ2-1; possible D gene TRBD2, 6 bases. V shed 2 bases and J shed 1 base, with 18 bases lying between them. Germline lookup yields CDR1 MNHEY and CDR2 SVGAGI. The CDR3 spans 18 residues. The CDR3 sequence: CASSYARSGGGSYNEQFF. The CDR3 DNA is TGTGCCAGCAGTTACGCGAGGAGTGGTGGAGGGTCCTACAATGAGCAGTTCTTC.

The chain combines TRBV5-1 with TRBJ2-7, with D tentatively TRBD1 or TRBD2 (5 bases each). CDR3 size: 13 residues. Trimming removed 3 bases from V and 0 bases from J, with 7 bases in between. Germline-derived CDR1 and CDR2 are SGHRS and YFSETQ. The CDR3 loop reads CASSSGTSYEQYF. The CDR3 DNA reads as TGCGCCAGCAGCTCCGGGACCTCCTACGAGCAGTACTTC.

In its sample, this clonotype was seen a few times. The rearrangement joins TRBV2 to TRBJ1-5, with a tentative D call TRBD1 (6 bases). CDR3 length equals 12 residues. Trimming removed 9 bases from V and 2 bases from J, with 8 bases in between. CDR1 is SNHLY and CDR2 is FYNNEI in the germline V gene. CDR3 nucleotide sequence: TGTGCCAGTCACAGGGGCAATCAGCCCCAGCATTTT. Encoded protein: CASHRGNQPQHF. Variable domain in full (rest from reference TRBV2 and TRBJ1-5): EPEVTQTPSHQVTQMGQEVILRCVPISNHLYFYWYRQILGQKVEFLVSFYNNEISEKSEIFDDQFSVERPDGSNFTLKIRSTKLEDSAMYFCASHRGNQPQHFGDGTRLSIL.